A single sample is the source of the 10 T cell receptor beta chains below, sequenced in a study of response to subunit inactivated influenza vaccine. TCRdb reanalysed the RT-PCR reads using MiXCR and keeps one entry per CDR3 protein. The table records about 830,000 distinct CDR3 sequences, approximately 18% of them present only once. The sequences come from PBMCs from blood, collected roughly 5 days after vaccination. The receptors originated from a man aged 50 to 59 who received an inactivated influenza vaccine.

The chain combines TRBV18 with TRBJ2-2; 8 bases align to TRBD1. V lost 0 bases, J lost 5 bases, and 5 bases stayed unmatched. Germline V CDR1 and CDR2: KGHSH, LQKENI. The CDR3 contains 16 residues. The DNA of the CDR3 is TGTGCCAGCTCACCACCCCGGACAGGGATGACCGGGGAGCTGTTTTTT. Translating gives CASSPPRTGMTGELFF. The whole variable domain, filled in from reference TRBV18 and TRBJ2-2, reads NAGVMQNPRHLVRRRGQEARLRCSPMKGHSHVYWYRQLPEEGLKFMVYLQKENIIDESGMPKERFSAEFPKEGPSILRIQQVVRGDSAAYFCASSPPRTGMTGELFFGEGSRLTVL.

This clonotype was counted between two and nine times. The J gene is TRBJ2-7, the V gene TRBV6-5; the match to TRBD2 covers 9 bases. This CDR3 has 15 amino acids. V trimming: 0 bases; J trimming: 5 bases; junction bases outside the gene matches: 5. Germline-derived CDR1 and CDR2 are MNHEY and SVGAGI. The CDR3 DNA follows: TGTGCCAGCAGTTACTCGATTAGCGGGAGCCACGAGCAGTACTTC. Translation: CASSYSISGSHEQYF.

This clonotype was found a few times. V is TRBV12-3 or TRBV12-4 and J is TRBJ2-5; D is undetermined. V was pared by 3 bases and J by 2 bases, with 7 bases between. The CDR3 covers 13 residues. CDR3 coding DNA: TGTGCCAGCAGTTTTTCAGTTCAAGAGACCCAGTACTTC. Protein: CASSFSVQETQYF.

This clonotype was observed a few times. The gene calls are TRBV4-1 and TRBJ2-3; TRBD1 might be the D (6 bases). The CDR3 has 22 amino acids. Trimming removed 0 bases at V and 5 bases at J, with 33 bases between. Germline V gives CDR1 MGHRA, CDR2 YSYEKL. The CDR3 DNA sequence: TGCGCCAGCAGCCAAGATTTGGAACCGAGGGACGACAATGACAGGTTTGGAGATACGCAGTATTTT. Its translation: CASSQDLEPRDDNDRFGDTQYF.

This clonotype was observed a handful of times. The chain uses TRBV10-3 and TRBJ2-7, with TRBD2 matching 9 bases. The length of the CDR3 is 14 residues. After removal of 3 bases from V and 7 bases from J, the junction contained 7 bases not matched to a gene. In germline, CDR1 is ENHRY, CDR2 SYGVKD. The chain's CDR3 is CAISESAGGGEQYF. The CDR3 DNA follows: TGTGCCATCAGTGAATCAGCGGGGGGAGGGGAGCAGTACTTC.

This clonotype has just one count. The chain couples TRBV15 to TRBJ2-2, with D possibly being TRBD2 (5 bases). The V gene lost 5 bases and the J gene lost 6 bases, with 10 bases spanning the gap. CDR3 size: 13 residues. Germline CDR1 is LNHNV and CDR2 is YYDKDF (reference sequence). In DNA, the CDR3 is TGTGCCACCAGCGGGAGTGAGGCCGGGGAGCTGTTTTTT. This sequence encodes CATSGSEAGELFF.

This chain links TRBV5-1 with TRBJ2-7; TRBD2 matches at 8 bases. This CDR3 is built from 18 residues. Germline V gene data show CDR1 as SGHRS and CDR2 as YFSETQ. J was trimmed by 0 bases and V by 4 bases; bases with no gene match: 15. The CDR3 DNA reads TGCGCCAGCAGCAAGGGAATACGGGGGGGGACGAACTCCTACGAGCAGTACTTC. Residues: CASSKGIRGGTNSYEQYF.

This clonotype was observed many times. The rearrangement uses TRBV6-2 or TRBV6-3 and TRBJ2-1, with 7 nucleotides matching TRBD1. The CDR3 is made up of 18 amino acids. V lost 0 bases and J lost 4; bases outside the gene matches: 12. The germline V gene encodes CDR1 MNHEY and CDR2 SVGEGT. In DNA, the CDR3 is TGTGCCAGCAGTTACTCGATAAAGGGGACAGCGGTTTACAATGAGCAGTTCTTC. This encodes CASSYSIKGTAVYNEQFF.

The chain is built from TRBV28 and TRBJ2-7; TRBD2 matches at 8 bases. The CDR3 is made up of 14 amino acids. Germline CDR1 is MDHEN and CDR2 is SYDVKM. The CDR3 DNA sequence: TGTGCAGCGGGAGCACCTCATCACGGGATGGAGCAGTACTTC. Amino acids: CAAGAPHHGMEQYF.

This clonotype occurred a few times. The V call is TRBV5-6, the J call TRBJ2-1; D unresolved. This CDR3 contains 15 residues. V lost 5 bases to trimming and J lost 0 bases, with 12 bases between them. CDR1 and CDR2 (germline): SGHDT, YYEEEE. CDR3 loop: CASSSGRGSYNEQFF. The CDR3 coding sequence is TGTGCCAGCAGTTCCGGACGAGGCTCCTACAATGAGCAGTTCTTC.